The 23 T cell receptor beta chains given below trace back to one sample, sequenced in a study of radiotherapy plus CTLA-4 blockade in lung cancer (dated by TCRdb to 2016 to 2018). Library construction relied on the immunoSEQ multiplex PCR assay. Imported from immuneACCESS, the table was reduced by TCRdb to in-frame sequences with V and J called. These copies leave out some clones; in studies compared against another copy, an unresolved V gene accounts for under half, and the cause of the remainder is not known. The sample contains 75,000 to 100,000 clones, just over 85% of them found a single time. The leading ten clones occupy about 5.3% of the sample. The sample was peripheral blood, taken from a patient treated with radiotherapy plus ipilimumab. These receptors originate from a human donor with non-small cell lung cancer that progressed on radiotherapy plus ipilimumab.

The chain employs TRBV15 and TRBJ1-1; no clear D. This CDR3 is built from 17 residues. V was trimmed by 1 base and J by 0 bases, leaving 15 bases between them. The germline CDR1 and CDR2 sequences are LNHNV and YYDKDF (reference sequence). CDR3 sequence: CATSRAQRLGMNTEAFF. In nucleotides, the CDR3 is TGTGCCACCAGCAGAGCCCAGCGACTAGGGATGAACACTGAAGCTTTCTTT.

The J gene is TRBJ2-5, the V gene TRBV18; 8 positions match TRBD1. V lost 6 bases and J lost 4; bases outside the gene matches: 7. This CDR3 spans 14 amino acids. Germline CDR1 and CDR2: KGHSH and LQKENI. CDR3 nucleotide sequence: TGTGCCAGCTCCCATGGACAGGGAGGAGAGACCCAGTACTTC. Its protein product is CASSHGQGGETQYF.

This chain joins TRBV15 and TRBJ1-1; 8 positions match TRBD1. Germline V lookup: CDR1 LNHNV, CDR2 YYDKDF (reference sequence). The CDR3 has 16 residues. J was trimmed by 4 bases and V by 3 bases; bases with no gene match: 10. Here the CDR3 reads CATSRGQGALGTEAFF. Written as DNA, the CDR3 is TGTGCCACCAGCAGGGGTCAGGGGGCATTGGGCACTGAAGCTTTCTTT. Using reference TRBV15 and TRBJ1-1 for the parts outside the CDR3, the full variable domain is DAMVIQNPRYQVTQFGKPVTLSCSQTLNHNVMYWYQQKSSQAPKLLFHYYDKDFNNEADTPDNFQSRRPNTSFCFLDIRSPGLGDTAMYLCATSRGQGALGTEAFFGQGTRLTVV.

As for this clone: This sample includes further DNA sequences coding for the same CDR3. The chain has TRBV18 and TRBJ2-3, with D possibly being TRBD2 (6 bases). Trimming took 0 bases from V and 4 from J, leaving 8 bases between them. CDR3 length: 14 amino acids. Germline V gives CDR1 KGHSH, CDR2 LQKENI. The CDR3 nucleotides read TGTGCCAGCTCACCACCGGGAGGACCAGATACGCAGTATTTT. It specifies CASSPPGGPDTQYF.

The V gene is TRBV5-6, the J gene TRBJ2-1, with a possible D match to TRBD2 (5 bases). There are 15 residues in the CDR3. V dropped 4 bases and J dropped 6 bases, with 17 bases sitting between them. Germline V gene data show CDR1 as SGHDT and CDR2 as YYEEEE. CDR3 loop: CASSPVPGLGNEQFF. CDR3 DNA sequence: TGTGCCAGCAGCCCGGTCCCCGGACTCGGCAATGAGCAGTTCTTC.

This clone was counted a single time. The chain has TRBV10-3 and TRBJ2-1, with 12 bases aligning to TRBD2. After removal of 4 bases from V and 6 bases from J, the junction contained 7 bases not matched to a gene. The CDR3 runs 16 residues. Germline V gene sequence: CDR1 ENHRY, CDR2 SYGVKD. Here the CDR3 DNA reads TGTGCCATCAGTGCCCCGACTAGCGGGAGTCCCAATGAGCAGTTCTTC. Translated, it gives CAISAPTSGSPNEQFF.

This sequence joins TRBV5-1 and TRBJ1-5; no reliable D call. The V end was cut by 0 bases, the J end by 10 bases, with 8 bases between. The CDR3 totals 12 residues. From germline, CDR1 is SGHRS and CDR2 YFSETQ. The CDR3 DNA reads as TGCGCCAGCAGCTTGGATTCAGGACCCCAGCATTTT. Translation: CASSLDSGPQHF.

V usage is TRBV19 and J usage is TRBJ1-5, with 7 positions matching TRBD1. With V trimmed by 3 bases and J by 1 base, 9 bases remained unmatched. The V gene's germline CDR1 is LNHDA and CDR2 SQIVND (reference sequence). The CDR3 has 17 residues. CDR3 region: CASSIYRQGRSNQPQHF. CDR3 in DNA: TGTGCCAGTAGTATCTACCGACAGGGAAGGAGCAATCAGCCCCAGCATTTT.

The chain joins TRBV11-3 to TRBJ2-2, with 13 bases that match TRBD2. Germline CDR1 is SGHNT and CDR2 is YENEEA. Losses at the gene ends were 3 bases for V and 5 bases for J; bases not matched to a gene: 3. The CDR3 runs to 16 residues. CDR3 sequence: CASSLILAGGTGELFF. CDR3 DNA sequence: TGTGCCAGCAGCTTGATACTAGCGGGAGGGACCGGGGAGCTGTTTTTT. Full variable domain (outside the CDR3, taken from reference TRBV11-3 and TRBJ2-2): EAGVVQSPRYKIIEKKQPVAFWCNPISGHNTLYWYLQNLGQGPELLIRYENEEAVDDSQLPKDRFSAERLKGVDSTLKIQPAELGDSAVYLCASSLILAGGTGELFFGEGSRLTVL.

The chain uses TRBV9 and TRBJ2-1, with 14 bases that match TRBD2. The CDR3 contains 18 residues. Germline loops: CDR1 SGDLS, CDR2 YYNGEE. V shed 3 bases, J shed 0 bases, and the junction held 5 bases outside the gene matches. The DNA for the CDR3 is TGTGCCAGCAGCGAGGGACTAGCGGGAGTTAGCTCCTACAATGAGCAGTTCTTC. Protein sequence: CASSEGLAGVSSYNEQFF.

The chain combines TRBV18 with TRBJ1-1, with D possibly matching TRBD1 (6 bases). The V gene's germline CDR1 is KGHSH and CDR2 LQKENI. The CDR3 length is 13 residues. Trimming left V 6 bases short and J 13 bases short, with 21 bases between. CDR3 nucleotide sequence: TGTGCCAGCTCCCAGGACAGTTTTGCCCGACTTTTCTTT. It translates to CASSQDSFARLFF.

The rearrangement links TRBV5-1 to TRBJ1-2; a weak D match, TRBD1 (6 bases). Germline V gives CDR1 SGHRS, CDR2 YFSETQ. The ends were cut back, 1 base at V and 2 bases at J, with 9 bases in the middle. The CDR3 totals 14 residues. The CDR3 sequence is CASSLPGQNYGYTF. CDR3 nucleotide sequence: TGCGCCAGCAGCTTGCCTGGACAGAACTATGGCTACACCTTC.

This chain connects TRBV6-5 to TRBJ1-2; D unclear. The CDR3 is 12 residues long. Trimming took 5 bases from V and 6 from J, leaving 10 bases between them. The V gene's germline CDR1 is MNHEY and CDR2 SVGAGI. CDR3 DNA: TGTGCCAGCAGTAACGGATTACATGGCTACACCTTC. This gives the protein CASSNGLHGYTF.

This clone was detected once. The chain employs TRBV29-1 and TRBJ2-2; 7 nucleotides match TRBD2. Trimming removed 6 bases from V and 5 bases from J; junction bases left unmatched: 6. From germline, CDR1 is SQVTM and CDR2 ANQGSEA. The CDR3 extends over 13 amino acids. The CDR3 region has the DNA TGCAGCGTCGCCCCGGGAGGAACCGGGGAGCTGTTTTTT. It codes for CSVAPGGTGELFF.

V gene TRBV2 combines with J gene TRBJ2-5, with a weak D call TRBD2 (5 bases). Trimming pared 3 bases from V and 5 bases from J, leaving 16 bases between. This CDR3 has 15 residues. From germline, CDR1 is SNHLY and CDR2 FYNNEI. The DNA of the CDR3 is TGTGCCAGCAGTGACCGGTCTACATGGGAGGAGACCCAGTACTTC. Amino acid sequence: CASSDRSTWEETQYF.

Points on this clone: At one end the junction does not follow the germline gene, possibly because of a read error. This chain uses TRBV5-1 with TRBJ2-3; D gene uncertain. Germline V gene data show CDR1 as SGHRS and CDR2 as YFSETQ. The CDR3 has 9 residues. CDR3 DNA sequence: TGCGCCAGCAGCCACAATCACGATTTT. Amino acids: CASSHNHDF.

This chain joins TRBV6-5 and TRBJ1-1; D ambiguous. CDR3 length equals 14 residues. CDR1 and CDR2 (germline): MNHEY, SVGAGI. The germline V and J ends were trimmed by 2 bases and 0 bases, with 7 bases remaining between them. The CDR3, as DNA: TGTGCCAGCAGTTACGGAACTATGAACACTGAAGCTTTCTTT. Translation gives CASSYGTMNTEAFF.

CDR3 loop: CASSLHTQGALEGANVLTF. In DNA, the CDR3 is TGCGCCAGCAGCCTCCACACACAGGGGGCTCTAGAAGGGGCCAACGTCCTGACTTTC. The chain has TRBV4-1 and TRBJ2-6; 9 positions match TRBD1. Losses at the gene ends were 4 bases for V and 4 bases for J; bases not matched to a gene: 14. Germline V gene lookup returns CDR1 MGHRA and CDR2 YSYEKL. The CDR3 totals 19 residues.

This clone came up a few times. Other DNA sequences from this sample encode an identical CDR3 as well. CDR3 in DNA: TGTGCCAGCAGCCTTAGCGGGAGAGGCGCAGATACGCAGTATTTT. Its protein is CASSLSGRGADTQYF. This chain joins TRBV9 and TRBJ2-3, with 9 positions matching TRBD2. The CDR3 contains 15 residues. Germline V gene data show CDR1 as SGDLS and CDR2 as YYNGEE. The junction had 7 bases not matched to a gene; V was cut back by 4 bases and J by 4 bases. Combining the CDR3 with reference TRBV9 and TRBJ2-3 gives the whole variable domain DSGVTQTPKHLITATGQRVTLRCSPRSGDLSVYWYQQSLDQGLQFLIQYYNGEERAKGNILERFSAQQFPDLHSELNLSSLELGDSALYFCASSLSGRGADTQYFGPGTRLTVL.

The CDR3 region is CASSLPWTGENTIYF. The CDR3 bases are TGTGCCAGCAGCTTACCCTGGACGGGAGAAAACACCATATATTTT. The chain couples TRBV11-3 to TRBJ1-3; D remains ambiguous. Germline CDR1 reads SGHNT; CDR2 reads YENEEA. V lost 2 bases to trimming and J lost 6 bases, with 14 bases between them. The CDR3 has 15 amino acids. The full variable domain, its missing parts supplied by reference TRBV11-3 and TRBJ1-3, is EAGVVQSPRYKIIEKKQPVAFWCNPISGHNTLYWYLQNLGQGPELLIRYENEEAVDDSQLPKDRFSAERLKGVDSTLKIQPAELGDSAVYLCASSLPWTGENTIYFGEGSWLTVV.

The chain joins TRBV11-2 to TRBJ1-2; a possible D gene is TRBD1 (5 bases). The V and J ends lost 3 bases and 3 bases respectively, with 26 bases between them. Germline V gives CDR1 SGHAT, CDR2 FQNNGV. There are 19 residues in the CDR3. CDR3 loop: CASSLGEEYAGTNYYGYTF. In nucleotides, the CDR3 is TGTGCCAGCAGCTTGGGGGAAGAATATGCTGGGACGAATTACTATGGCTACACCTTC.

The rearrangement links TRBV19 to TRBJ2-1; 11 nucleotides align to TRBD2. V dropped 4 bases and J dropped 5; count of bases not matched to a gene: 7. The length of the CDR3 is 16 residues. Germline CDR1 reads LNHDA; CDR2 reads SQIVND (reference sequence). This chain's CDR3 is CASSNQLAGVHNEQFF. CDR3 DNA sequence: TGTGCCAGTAGTAACCAACTAGCGGGAGTCCACAATGAGCAGTTCTTC. Looking up the rest from reference TRBV19 and TRBJ2-1 gives the full variable domain: DGGITQSPKYLFRKEGQNVTLSCEQNLNHDAMYWYRQDPGQGLRLIYYSQIVNDFQKGDIAEGYSVSREKKESFPLTVTSAQKNPTAFYLCASSNQLAGVHNEQFFGPGTRLTVL.

This sequence joins TRBV5-1 and TRBJ1-3; possible D gene TRBD1, 6 bases. The CDR3 covers 15 residues. V shed 4 bases and J shed 0 bases, with 11 bases lying between them. Germline assignment: CDR1 SGHRS and CDR2 YFSETQ. Here the CDR3 reads CASSLGQASGNTIYF. In DNA, the CDR3 is TGCGCCAGCAGCCTGGGACAAGCCTCTGGAAACACCATATATTTT.